These 28 T cell receptor beta chains originate from one sample sequenced in a study of beta chain features in type 1 diabetes. Isolated RNA was reverse transcribed in full, so expressed TCRB transcripts were sequenced. Using immunoSEQ multiplex PCR, the repertoire was profiled, and TCRdb retains in-frame clones only, with some absent. Here the sample spans 970,000 or so clones, roughly a sixth being singletons. Input material: naive CD4+ T cells from blood. These receptors originate from a woman under 30 in good health.

With respect to this clone: This sample includes further DNA sequences coding for the same CDR3. This CDR3 reads CASSPGGTAPLIEQYF. For the CDR3, the DNA is TGCGCCAGCAGCCCCGGAGGGACAGCTCCCCTCATCGAGCAGTACTTC. The chain employs TRBV4-1 and TRBJ2-7; TRBD1 is a possible D gene (7 bases). Trimming removed 4 bases from V and 6 bases from J, with 22 bases in between. The CDR3 length is 16 residues. Germline CDR1 and CDR2: MGHRA and YSYEKL.

The sample holds a few counts of this clone. The chain combines TRBV5-1 with TRBJ2-1, with no clear D. Trimming shortened V by 0 bases and J by 0 bases, and 7 bases separated the two germline ends. The CDR3 extends over 15 amino acids. Germline CDR1 and CDR2: SGHRS and YFSETQ. This CDR3 is CASSLAAPSYNEQFF. Here the CDR3 DNA reads TGCGCCAGCAGCTTGGCAGCCCCCTCCTACAATGAGCAGTTCTTC.

This clone turned up a few times. The genes are TRBV27 and TRBJ1-4; D is ambiguous. Germline CDR1 is MNHEY and CDR2 is SMNVEV (reference sequence). This CDR3 region has 15 residues. The germline V and J ends were trimmed by 8 bases and 0 bases, with 13 bases remaining between them. CDR3 DNA sequence: TGTGCCAGCGGAGGTGCGGGAGCAACTAATGAAAAACTGTTTTTT. It encodes CASGGAGATNEKLFF.

This clone was detected only a few times. This chain joins TRBV4-3 and TRBJ2-1; D is perhaps TRBD1 or TRBD2 (5 bases each). In germline, CDR1 is LGHNA, CDR2 YSLEER. V was trimmed by 3 bases and J by 0 bases, leaving 15 bases between them. This CDR3 is built from 17 residues. The DNA for the CDR3 is TGCGCCAGCAGCCAGATGGAAGGGACCAGCTCCTACAATGAGCAGTTCTTC. This translates into CASSQMEGTSSYNEQFF.

The rearrangement uses TRBV7-2 and TRBJ2-7; 8 bases fit TRBD1. The CDR3 sequence is 12 residues long. The germline gives CDR1 SGHTA, CDR2 FQGNSA. J was trimmed by 7 bases and V by 7 bases; bases with no gene match: 6. The CDR3 sequence: CASTKDRGEQYF. The DNA for the CDR3 is TGTGCCAGCACCAAAGACAGGGGTGAGCAGTACTTC.

This clone was recorded a few times. The chain uses TRBV5-1 and TRBJ2-7; no definite D call. This CDR3 is built from 15 residues. Germline lookup yields CDR1 SGHRS and CDR2 YFSETQ. Trimming cost V 4 bases and J 5 bases, with 19 bases left between them. CDR3 bases: TGCGCCAGCAGCCCGGCTAATTTAGCCCTTAACGAGCAGTACTTC. This sequence encodes CASSPANLALNEQYF.

This clone was found a few times. Here the CDR3 DNA reads TGTGCCAGCTCACCACCGGCTATGGTGGGCAATGAGCAGTTCTTC. Protein sequence: CASSPPAMVGNEQFF. The chain has TRBV18 and TRBJ2-1, with D unresolved. CDR3 size: 15 residues. Germline CDR1 reads KGHSH; CDR2 reads LQKENI. Trimming cost V 0 bases and J 6 bases, with 12 bases left between them.

CDR3 sequence (DNA): TGTGCCAGCAGTTTATGGGCAGGGGCCGGAAAACTGTTTTTT. Its translation is CASSLWAGAGKLFF. The V gene is TRBV28, the J gene TRBJ1-4, with D perhaps TRBD1 (6 bases). The CDR3 is 14 residues long. Trimming cost V 0 bases and J 10 bases, with 12 bases left between them. The germline CDR1 and CDR2 sequences are MDHEN and SYDVKM.

The rearrangement joins TRBV7-6 to TRBJ1-4; 12 bases map to TRBD1. With 3 bases clipped from V and 11 bases from J, the junction kept 10 bases outside the gene matches. The CDR3 consists of 16 residues. CDR1 is SGHVS and CDR2 is FNYEAQ in the germline V gene. This CDR3 reads CASSFSWDRGRGKLFF. The CDR3 nucleotides are TGTGCCAGCAGCTTCAGTTGGGACAGGGGGCGAGGGAAACTGTTTTTT.

The rearrangement links TRBV9 to TRBJ2-7; perhaps TRBD1 as D (6 bases). Germline CDR1 reads SGDLS; CDR2 reads YYNGEE. This CDR3 has 14 residues. The ends were cut back, 2 bases at V and 5 bases at J, with 14 bases in the middle. CDR3 sequence reads: CASSVSTGSHEQYF. The CDR3 DNA follows: TGTGCCAGCAGCGTCTCTACAGGGTCCCACGAGCAGTACTTC.

The chain links TRBV18 to TRBJ2-1; 9 nucleotides line up with TRBD2. The length of the CDR3 is 14 residues. After removal of 3 bases from V and 5 bases from J, the junction contained 2 bases not matched to a gene. Looked up from germline, CDR1 is KGHSH and CDR2 is LQKENI. CDR3 nucleotide sequence: TGTGCCAGCTCACCGACTAGCGGAGACAATGAGCAGTTCTTC. Amino acid sequence: CASSPTSGDNEQFF. Using reference TRBV18 and TRBJ2-1 for the parts outside the CDR3, the full variable domain is NAGVMQNPRHLVRRRGQEARLRCSPMKGHSHVYWYRQLPEEGLKFMVYLQKENIIDESGMPKERFSAEFPKEGPSILRIQQVVRGDSAAYFCASSPTSGDNEQFFGPGTRLTVL.

The J gene is TRBJ2-7, the V gene TRBV28; D unclear. Germline V lookup: CDR1 MDHEN, CDR2 SYDVKM. This CDR3 has 11 residues. Trimming stripped 10 bases from V and 4 bases from J, with 11 bases between. CDR3 sequence: CATTRGYEQYF. The CDR3 region has the DNA TGTGCCACGACTCGAGGATACGAGCAGTACTTC.

The CDR3 DNA follows: TGTGCCAGCAGCTTAGCGGGAGTGGTAGATACGCAGTATTTT. It yields the protein CASSLAGVVDTQYF. V is TRBV7-2 and J is TRBJ2-3; maybe TRBD2 (5 bases). This CDR3 comprises 14 residues. Germline loops: CDR1 SGHTA, CDR2 FQGNSA. V was clipped by 0 bases and J by 5 bases, with 9 bases between them.

This clone was observed a handful of times. The J gene is TRBJ2-5, the V gene TRBV10-3, with 7 nucleotides matching TRBD2. V dropped 5 bases and J dropped 3; count of bases not matched to a gene: 3. This CDR3 spans 13 amino acids. Germline lookup yields CDR1 ENHRY and CDR2 SYGVKD. The CDR3 region is CAISKTSKETQYF. CDR3 in DNA: TGTGCCATCAGTAAGACTAGCAAAGAGACCCAGTACTTC.

This clone was counted a few times. The rearrangement uses TRBV18 and TRBJ2-7; no clear D gene. The V gene's germline CDR1 is KGHSH and CDR2 LQKENI. CDR3 length equals 16 residues. V lost 3 bases and J 0 bases, leaving 15 bases between the germline ends. This CDR3 reads CASSPGGKPRSYEQYF. CDR3 in DNA: TGTGCCAGCTCACCCGGTGGCAAACCGCGCTCCTACGAGCAGTACTTC.

This rearrangement joins TRBV19 to TRBJ2-3; no clear D gene. The CDR3 is 13 residues long. V gave up 6 bases and J gave up 0 bases, with 7 bases separating them. Germline loops: CDR1 LNHDA, CDR2 SQIVND (reference sequence). The CDR3 DNA reads TGTGCCAGTAGCGGTCCTAGCACAGATACGCAGTATTTT. Its protein product is CASSGPSTDTQYF. The full variable domain, rest sourced from reference TRBV19 and TRBJ2-3, is DGGITQSPKYLFRKEGQNVTLSCEQNLNHDAMYWYRQDPGQGLRLIYYSQIVNDFQKGDIAEGYSVSREKKESFPLTVTSAQKNPTAFYLCASSGPSTDTQYFGPGTRLTVL.

V usage is TRBV6-1 and J usage is TRBJ1-2; D is possibly TRBD1 (6 bases). The CDR3 totals 14 residues. Trimming took off 1 base at V and 7 bases at J, with 13 bases between the two ends. The germline gives CDR1 MNHNS, CDR2 SASEGT. CDR3 in DNA: TGTGCCAGCAGTGAAGACACAGGGCTAGGTGGCTACACCTTC. Its translation is CASSEDTGLGGYTF.

This chain joins TRBV5-1 and TRBJ1-4; D is unresolved. V was cut by 3 bases and J by 0 bases, with 15 bases left in between. Germline assignment: CDR1 SGHRS and CDR2 YFSETQ. This CDR3 is built from 17 residues. In DNA form, the CDR3 reads TGCGCCAGCAGCTCGGTGACCCTAGAAGCAACTAATGAAAAACTGTTTTTT. This encodes CASSSVTLEATNEKLFF.

This clone has more than one count but fewer than ten. This chain uses TRBV28 with TRBJ2-7, with TRBD2 matching over 7 bases. Unmatched junction bases numbered 11, after V lost 6 bases and J lost 6 bases. There are 14 residues in the CDR3. Per the germline V gene, CDR1 is MDHEN and CDR2 is SYDVKM. The CDR3 sequence is CASSGTTTVLEQYF. In DNA, the CDR3 is TGTGCCAGCAGCGGGACTACGACGGTCCTCGAGCAGTACTTC.

This clone was seen a few times. A junction end diverges from the germline sequence, so it may reflect a read error. The chain uses TRBV7-7 and TRBJ2-1; TRBD2 aligns across 10 bases. The CDR3 spans 16 residues. Germline V lookup: CDR1 SSHAT, CDR2 FNYEAQ (reference sequence). The CDR3 coding sequence is TGTGCTAGCAGCCCACAGCTAGCGGGAGCGGGGAATGAGCAGTTCTTC. It specifies CASSPQLAGAGNEQFF.

The J gene is TRBJ2-1, the V gene TRBV7-9, with 11 bases matching TRBD1. The CDR3 runs 19 residues. CDR1 SEHNR and CDR2 FQNEAQ come from the germline V gene (reference sequence). Unmatched junction bases numbered 20, after V lost 6 bases and J lost 7 bases. CDR3 DNA: TGTGCCAGCAGTCAGTTCCGGGACAGGGGGACATCACCCCGAAATGAGCAGTTCTTC. Translating it yields CASSQFRDRGTSPRNEQFF.

This clone has more than one count but fewer than ten. CDR3 sequence reads: CASGSVEPQHF. The CDR3 nucleotides are TGTGCCAGCGGGAGCGTGGAGCCCCAGCATTTT. The chain combines TRBV28 with TRBJ1-5, with D unresolved. Between the trimmed V and J ends, which lost 8 bases and 8 bases, there was a span of 10 bases. This CDR3 contains 11 residues. Germline V gene data show CDR1 as MDHEN and CDR2 as SYDVKM.

The chain recombines TRBV5-4 with TRBJ2-5; weak D call: TRBD2 (5 bases). Trimming removed 0 bases at V and 7 bases at J, with 16 bases between. Germline assignment: CDR1 SGHNT and CDR2 YYREEE (reference sequence). The CDR3 runs to 15 residues. As DNA, the CDR3 is TGTGCCAGCAGCTTGGGGACTCCGGATTTAGGGACCCAGTACTTC. Its translation: CASSLGTPDLGTQYF.

This clone was detected a few times. This specimen includes other DNA sequences encoding the same CDR3. The V call is TRBV28, the J call TRBJ1-5, with no clear D. Trimming stripped 8 bases from V and 2 bases from J, with 10 bases between. CDR3 length: 13 amino acids. CDR1 and CDR2 from the germline V gene are MDHEN and SYDVKM. CDR3 DNA sequence: TGTGCCAGCTGGGGTCTTGGCAATCAGCCCCAGCATTTT. It specifies CASWGLGNQPQHF. Looking up the rest from reference TRBV28 and TRBJ1-5 gives the full variable domain: DVKVTQSSRYLVKRTGEKVFLECVQDMDHENMFWYRQDPGLGLRLIYFSYDVKMKEKGDIPEGYSVSREKKERFSLILESASTNQTSMYLCASWGLGNQPQHFGDGTRLSIL.

The rearrangement links TRBV7-2 to TRBJ2-7; 10 bases agree with TRBD1. J gave up 7 bases and V 1 base, and 7 bases lay outside the gene matches. The germline V gene has CDR1 SGHTA and CDR2 FQGNSA. This CDR3 comprises 15 residues. CDR3 nucleotides: TGTGCCAGCAGCTTAGTAAGACAGGGGGCGTTTGAGCAGTACTTC. This gives the protein CASSLVRQGAFEQYF. The whole variable domain, remainder taken from reference TRBV7-2 and TRBJ2-7, is GAGVSQSPSNKVTEKGKDVELRCDPISGHTALYWYRQSLGQGLEFLIYFQGNSAPDKSGLPSDRFSAERTGGSVSTLTIQRTQQEDSAVYLCASSLVRQGAFEQYFGPGTRLTVT.

The chain couples TRBV29-1 to TRBJ2-5; perhaps TRBD1 as D (6 bases). Trimming stripped 8 bases from V and 11 bases from J, with 45 bases between. Germline lookup yields CDR1 SQVTM and CDR2 ANQGSEA. CDR3 length equals 20 residues. As DNA, the CDR3 is TGCAGCCCCCTCGTGGGGGCTCCCTACTTTACGCAAGAATGGTTTATTCGGCAGTACTTC. This sequence encodes CSPLVGAPYFTQEWFIRQYF.

This clone was seen a handful of times. At one boundary the junction diverges from the germline segment, which might be a read error. The rearrangement uses TRBV7-2 and TRBJ2-5, with D possibly TRBD2 on 6 matching bases. The DNA end is a closer match to TRBJ2-7, so the J assignment may be wrong. The CDR3 totals 15 residues. Germline V gene sequence: CDR1 SGHTA, CDR2 FQGNSA. The CDR3 bases are TGTGCCAGCAGTTTAGTGGCTAGCGCCTCCTACGAGCAGTACTTC. This codes for CASSLVASASYEQYF.

The chain couples TRBV6-6 to TRBJ1-2; D is unclear. Per the germline V gene, CDR1 is MNHNY and CDR2 is SVGAGI (reference sequence). The CDR3 totals 13 residues. Trimming shortened V by 6 bases and J by 1 base, and 9 bases separated the two germline ends. The CDR3 nucleotides read TGTGCCAGCAGACCTGACATTAACTATGGCTACACCTTC. Amino acids: CASRPDINYGYTF.